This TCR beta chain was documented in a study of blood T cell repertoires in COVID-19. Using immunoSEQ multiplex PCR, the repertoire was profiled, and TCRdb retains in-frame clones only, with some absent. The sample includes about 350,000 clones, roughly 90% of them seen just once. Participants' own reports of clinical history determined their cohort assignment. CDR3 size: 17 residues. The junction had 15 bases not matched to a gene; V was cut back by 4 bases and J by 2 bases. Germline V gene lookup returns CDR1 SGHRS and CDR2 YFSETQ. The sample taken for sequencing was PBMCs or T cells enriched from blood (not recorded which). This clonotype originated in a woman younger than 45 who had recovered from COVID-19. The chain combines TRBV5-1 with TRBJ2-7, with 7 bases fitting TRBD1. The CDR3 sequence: CASSPPRTGKGTYEQYF. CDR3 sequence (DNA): TGCGCCAGCAGCCCCCCCCGGACAGGAAAAGGGACCTACGAGCAGTACTTC.